Listed here are 11 T cell receptor beta chains from one sample, sequenced in a study of Ad26.COV2.S vaccination and SARS-CoV-2 variants. Stated treatment: about 20 received Ad26.COV2.S at low or high dose, single or two shots; about 5 received placebo; per-sample allocation not given. Sampling took place 63 days after the first vaccine or placebo injection. Sequencing used immunoSEQ multiplex PCR; TCRdb keeps in-frame clones, though not all of them. The sample has hundreds of thousands of clones; roughly nine tenths are singletons. Specimen: peripheral blood, collected in a trial of Ad26.COV2.S vaccine versus placebo. These receptors all stem from a person between 18 and 65 years old who received the Ad26.COV2.S COVID-19 vaccine or a placebo.

The chain links TRBV7-9 to TRBJ2-7, with D unresolved. This CDR3 region has 14 residues. Looked up from germline, CDR1 is SEHNR and CDR2 is FQNEAQ (reference sequence). Trimming cost V 5 bases and J 2 bases, with 13 bases left between them. The CDR3, as DNA: TGTGCCAGCAGCCACGGACGTGGTCCCTACGAGCAGTACTTC. As protein: CASSHGRGPYEQYF. The variable domain in full, with the rest retrieved from reference TRBV7-9 and TRBJ2-7, is DTGVSQNPRHKITKRGQNVTFRCDPISEHNRLYWYRQTLGQGPEFLTYFQNEAQLEKSRLLSDRFSAERPKGSFSTLEIQRTEQGDSAMYLCASSHGRGPYEQYFGPGTRLTVT.

This chain connects TRBV5-1 to TRBJ2-7; tentative D call: TRBD2 (5 bases). V was clipped by 0 bases and J by 0 bases, with 7 bases between them. From germline, CDR1 is SGHRS and CDR2 YFSETQ. The CDR3 spans 14 residues. The CDR3 DNA follows: TGCGCCAGCAGCTTGGGGGAGTACTCCTACGAGCAGTACTTC. As protein: CASSLGEYSYEQYF.

J is TRBJ1-2 and V is TRBV5-4, with D perhaps TRBD1 (5 bases). V was cut by 4 bases and J by 8 bases, with 15 bases left in between. The germline V gene encodes CDR1 SGHNT and CDR2 YYREEE (reference sequence). This CDR3 has 13 residues. CDR3 sequence reads: CASSPDSPLGYTF. The CDR3 nucleotides are TGTGCCAGCAGCCCCGACAGTCCCTTGGGCTACACCTTC.

The chain links TRBV15 to TRBJ1-1; 7 nucleotides match TRBD1. CDR3 length: 16 residues. Losses at the gene ends were 1 base for V and 4 bases for J; bases not matched to a gene: 9. Germline values: CDR1 LNHNV, CDR2 YYDKDF (reference sequence). The CDR3 DNA reads as TGTGCCACCAGCAGAGGGGGGACAGCGGGTGGCACTGAAGCTTTCTTT. It is translated as CATSRGGTAGGTEAFF.

This rearrangement joins TRBV30 to TRBJ2-2; a possible D gene is TRBD2 (6 bases). Trimming stripped 0 bases from V and 6 bases from J, with 8 bases between. Germline CDR1 reads GTSNPN; CDR2 reads SVGIG (reference sequence). The CDR3 is made up of 13 amino acids. CDR3 sequence: CAWSVRRAGELFF. In nucleotides, the CDR3 is TGTGCCTGGAGTGTAAGGAGGGCCGGGGAGCTGTTTTTT.

J is TRBJ1-1 and V is TRBV7-9, with D unclear. CDR3 length: 12 amino acids. V was shortened by 4 bases and J by 6 bases, with 9 bases between the two germline ends. Germline-derived CDR1 and CDR2 are SEHNR and FQNEAQ (reference sequence). This chain's CDR3 is CASSSNIPEAFF. The CDR3 bases are TGTGCCAGCAGCTCGAATATCCCTGAAGCTTTCTTT.

The chain links TRBV7-3 to TRBJ1-6; 7 bases align to TRBD1. Germline CDR1 is SGHTA and CDR2 is FQGTGA. The CDR3 totals 19 residues. Unmatched junction bases numbered 12, after V lost 4 bases and J lost 0 bases. CDR3 region: CASSSFVNRGSSYNSPLHF. The CDR3 DNA follows: TGTGCCAGCAGCTCATTCGTTAACAGGGGCAGCTCCTATAATTCACCCCTCCACTTT.

This sequence joins TRBV30 and TRBJ1-1; D call uncertain. The CDR3 length is 14 residues. CDR1 is GTSNPN, CDR2 SVGIG, per germline (reference sequence). With 1 base removed from V and 8 bases from J, the gap between germline ends came to 17 bases. The CDR3 region is CAWSGASGQEEAFF. Written as DNA, the CDR3 is TGTGCCTGGAGTGGTGCCTCGGGTCAGGAGGAAGCTTTCTTT.

The gene calls are TRBV6-1 and TRBJ2-3; D not certain. The V end lost 2 bases, the J end lost 1 base, and 10 bases lay between the germline ends. CDR3 length: 15 amino acids. Germline CDR1 reads MNHNS; CDR2 reads SASEGT. In DNA form, the CDR3 reads TGTGCCAGCAGTGAAAGGTCTATTCGCACAGATACGCAGTATTTT. Translating it yields CASSERSIRTDTQYF.

The chain joins TRBV4-1 to TRBJ1-1; TRBD1 is a possible D gene (6 bases). Germline V gives CDR1 MGHRA, CDR2 YSYEKL. This CDR3 comprises 17 residues. V was trimmed by 1 base and J by 2 bases, leaving 17 bases between them. The CDR3: CASSQGSTGHLNTEAFF. The CDR3 nucleotides are TGCGCCAGCAGCCAAGGATCAACGGGACACCTAAACACTGAAGCTTTCTTT.

J is TRBJ2-1 and V is TRBV3-1 (or the pseudogene TRBV3-2), with D perhaps matching TRBD2 (6 bases). Germline assignment: CDR1 LGHDT and CDR2 YNNKEL (reference sequence). Between the trimmed V and J ends, which lost 5 bases and 1 base, there was a span of 12 bases. CDR3 size: 15 residues. The CDR3 is CASSETRGSYNEQFF. CDR3 in DNA: TGTGCCAGCAGCGAGACCCGGGGGTCCTACAATGAGCAGTTCTTC.